The clone carrying this T cell receptor (beta chain) was counted at least ten times. Antigen specificity is unknown. From germline, CDR1 is DFQATT and CDR2 SNEGSKA (reference sequence). Trimming removed 0 bases from V and 6 bases from J, with 16 bases in between. CDR3 size: 15 residues. Patients had received no treatment of any kind before thyroid surgery. Original processing methods: Built for papillary thyroid cancer, a distant-metastasis classifier drew on CDR3 differences across clinicopathological groups. TCRdb reprocessed the PCR reads using MiXCR. Here the V and J calls rest on TCRdb's processing, not on the authors' analysis. Here the sample spans fewer than 35,000 clones, about 25% being singletons. The sample is drawn from a study of metastatic and nonmetastatic thyroid tumors. Turning to the study itself: Both malignant and benign thyroid patients supplied peripheral blood and tumor or nodule tissue samples, across which the repertoires of these patients were then compared.

Study results and caveats: Across blood and tumor, TCR beta diversity in malignant thyroid tumors was reportedly significantly higher than in benign nodules.

The chain links TRBV20-1 to TRBJ2-3; no firm D call. The receptor's source is a female donor with papillary thyroid cancer or a benign thyroid nodule (not recorded which). Some clones in this sample may be carry-over from other donors' samples. Sequenced: blood. CDR3 sequence: CSARDLGRQLDTQYF. The DNA for the CDR3 is TGCAGTGCTAGAGATCTGGGCAGGCAGTTGGATACGCAGTATTTT.